This T cell receptor (beta chain) was observed in a study of chemoradiotherapy in HPV16-positive cancers. Across the whole study: Two HPV16-positive patients' cells yielded candidate HPV-specific clones and common motifs.

V was clipped by 3 bases and J by 3 bases, with 18 bases between them. Germline V gene data show CDR1 as MNHNS and CDR2 as SASEGT. There are 16 residues in the CDR3. Clones were sequenced by immunoSEQ multiplex PCR, and TCRdb holds only the in-frame ones, with some missing. The table has 12,000 or so clones, approximately 73% seen once. Repertoires were sampled repeatedly during chemoradiotherapy. V and J are TRBV6-1 and TRBJ2-7, with D maybe TRBD1 (5 bases). Sampling was carried out from a patient who underwent chemoradiotherapy. The receptor's source is a human donor with HPV-associated anogenital cancer. In DNA, the CDR3 is TGTGCCAGCAGTGATAGGTCGAGACAGATTCACTACGAGCAGTACTTC. Encoded protein: CASSDRSRQIHYEQYF.